Shown below are 17 T cell receptor beta chains from a single sample sequenced in a study of T cells after somatic rescue of genetic block. The table came from immunoSEQ multiplex PCR; TCRdb's copy has only in-frame clones and leaves some out. Of roughly 92,000 clones in the sample, around 90% were seen once. The specimen sequenced was peripheral blood mononuclear cells (PBMCs). The receptors shown here come from a young woman.

The chain uses TRBV28 and TRBJ2-2; TRBD2 matches at 11 bases. The CDR3 loop spans 17 amino acids. Germline trimming cut 5 bases from V and 1 base from J; bases unmatched to any gene: 6. Looked up from germline, CDR1 is MDHEN and CDR2 is SYDVKM. The CDR3 protein is CASSPGLAAQNTGELFF. The CDR3 nucleotides are TGTGCCAGCAGTCCGGGACTAGCGGCGCAGAACACCGGGGAGCTGTTTTTT.

The CDR3 loop reads CASSLYLNTEAFF. The DNA of the CDR3 is TGTGCCAGCAGCTTGTATCTGAACACTGAAGCTTTCTTT. This chain uses TRBV5-5 with TRBJ1-1, with D hard to call. The germline gives CDR1 SGHKS, CDR2 YYEKEE (reference sequence). The length of the CDR3 is 13 residues. The ends were cut back, 1 base at V and 0 bases at J, with 4 bases in the middle.

The chain uses TRBV9 and TRBJ1-4, with a tentative D call TRBD1 (6 bases). The V and J ends lost 2 bases and 8 bases respectively, with 19 bases between them. This CDR3 comprises 16 residues. Germline lookup yields CDR1 SGDLS and CDR2 YYNGEE. In DNA, the CDR3 is TGTGCCAGCAGCGTTAGGGGCGGGGGGCATGAAGAAAAACTGTTTTTT. Translating it yields CASSVRGGGHEEKLFF.

The chain uses TRBV4-2 and TRBJ2-5, with 8 bases that match TRBD2. Germline-derived CDR1 and CDR2 are LGHNA and YNFKEQ. V trimming: 0 bases; J trimming: 4 bases; junction bases outside the gene matches: 7. The CDR3 is 16 amino acids. The CDR3 sequence: CASSQDFFRGGETQYF. The CDR3 DNA reads TGTGCCAGCAGCCAAGATTTTTTCCGGGGGGGAGAGACCCAGTACTTC.

The rearrangement uses TRBV19 and TRBJ2-1; 11 nucleotides agree with TRBD2. With 4 bases clipped from V and 4 bases from J, the junction kept 21 bases outside the gene matches. The CDR3 is 21 residues long. The germline V gene has CDR1 LNHDA and CDR2 SQIVND (reference sequence). The CDR3 DNA follows: TGTGCCAGTAGTACAGACCTCCCGAGACTAGCGGGAATCCCCCCATACAATGAGCAGTTCTTC. Its translation: CASSTDLPRLAGIPPYNEQFF.

The chain carries TRBV28 and TRBJ2-7; 7 nucleotides match TRBD2. With V trimmed by 8 bases and J by 3 bases, 16 bases remained unmatched. The CDR3 spans 16 residues. Germline V gives CDR1 MDHEN, CDR2 SYDVKM. The CDR3 nucleotides read TGTGCCAGCGTTAGGGCCGGGGCTAGCGGAGACTACGAGCAGTACTTC. As protein: CASVRAGASGDYEQYF. Looking up the rest from reference TRBV28 and TRBJ2-7 gives the full variable domain: DVKVTQSSRYLVKRTGEKVFLECVQDMDHENMFWYRQDPGLGLRLIYFSYDVKMKEKGDIPEGYSVSREKKERFSLILESASTNQTSMYLCASVRAGASGDYEQYFGPGTRLTVT.

J is TRBJ1-3 and V is TRBV30; no reliable D call. Germline V gene data show CDR1 as GTSNPN and CDR2 as SVGIG (reference sequence). V was pared by 3 bases and J by 2 bases, with 14 bases between. The CDR3 is 15 residues long. The CDR3 protein is CAWSSGHGPGNTIYF. CDR3 DNA sequence: TGTGCCTGGAGCTCGGGCCACGGACCTGGAAACACCATATATTTT.

This clone appeared once. The V gene is TRBV18, the J gene TRBJ2-7; D is ambiguous. Germline values: CDR1 KGHSH, CDR2 LQKENI. The CDR3 contains 15 residues. V lost 2 bases, J lost 2 bases, and 13 bases lay in between. The CDR3 coding sequence is TGTGCCAGCTCACCAGGGTCAGCCGTCCCCTACGAGCAGTACTTC. Residues: CASSPGSAVPYEQYF.

The chain joins TRBV2 to TRBJ1-2; TRBD1 is a possible D gene (5 bases). Germline V gene data show CDR1 as SNHLY and CDR2 as FYNNEI. Trimming removed 4 bases at V and 8 bases at J, with 17 bases between. The CDR3 loop spans 14 amino acids. The CDR3 loop reads CASSVVRVRGGYTF. As DNA, the CDR3 is TGTGCCAGCAGTGTGGTAAGGGTGAGGGGCGGCTACACCTTC. Together with reference TRBV2 and TRBJ1-2, the CDR3 gives the full variable domain: EPEVTQTPSHQVTQMGQEVILRCVPISNHLYFYWYRQILGQKVEFLVSFYNNEISEKSEIFDDQFSVERPDGSNFTLKIRSTKLEDSAMYFCASSVVRVRGGYTFGSGTRLTVV.

This clone was seen only a few times. The rearrangement links TRBV4-2 to TRBJ1-3; 7 nucleotides agree with TRBD1. The CDR3 runs to 16 residues. Trimming at V came to 1 base and at J to 0 bases, leaving 3 bases not matched to a gene. Germline CDR1 is LGHNA and CDR2 is YNFKEQ. The CDR3 nucleotides read TGTGCCAGCAGCCAAGGCGGGACAGCCTCTGGAAACACCATATATTTT. It specifies CASSQGGTASGNTIYF.

This chain uses TRBV7-9 with TRBJ2-1, with D possibly called TRBD1 or TRBD2 (7 bases each). Germline loops: CDR1 SEHNR, CDR2 FQNEAQ (reference sequence). The CDR3 contains 17 residues. With 5 bases removed from V and 6 bases from J, the gap between germline ends came to 23 bases. The CDR3 nucleotides read TGTGCCAGCAGCCGCAGGGGGGGCGGGAGCGCCTTCAATGAGCAGTTCTTC. Protein: CASSRRGGGSAFNEQFF.

This chain joins TRBV6-5 and TRBJ1-2; D is unclear. From germline, CDR1 is MNHEY and CDR2 SVGAGI. There are 12 residues in the CDR3. The V end lost 1 base, the J end lost 8 bases, and 8 bases lay between the germline ends. DNA for the CDR3: TGTGCCAGCAGTTACTACTCGGGCGGCTACACCTTC. Translated: CASSYYSGGYTF.

The count of this clone is one. This chain uses TRBV19 with TRBJ2-7; 7 positions match TRBD1. Germline V gives CDR1 LNHDA, CDR2 SQIVND (reference sequence). J gave up 4 bases and V 1 base, and 4 bases lay outside the gene matches. This CDR3 comprises 14 residues. The CDR3 spells CASSIGGGSYEQYF. The CDR3 DNA is TGTGCCAGTAGTATAGGAGGGGGCAGTTACGAGCAGTACTTC.

The chain combines TRBV13 with TRBJ2-2, with 13 positions matching TRBD2. CDR1 is PRHDT, CDR2 FYEKMQ, per germline (reference sequence). V shed 5 bases, J shed 5 bases, and the junction held 5 bases outside the gene matches. The CDR3 is 16 residues long. Here the CDR3 DNA reads TGTGCCAGCAGCCTGGGACTAGCGGGACTAACCGGGGAGCTGTTTTTT. Translated: CASSLGLAGLTGELFF.

J is TRBJ2-2 and V is TRBV10-3, with 11 bases aligning to TRBD2. CDR3 size: 18 residues. J was trimmed by 1 base and V by 4 bases; bases with no gene match: 8. CDR1 and CDR2 from the germline V gene are ENHRY and SYGVKD. The CDR3 is CAISGDMGLAENTGELFF. CDR3 sequence (DNA): TGTGCCATCAGTGGGGACATGGGACTAGCGGAGAACACCGGGGAGCTGTTTTTT.

This chain uses TRBV5-1 with TRBJ1-2, with 8 bases matching TRBD1. Germline-derived CDR1 and CDR2 are SGHRS and YFSETQ. The CDR3 length is 15 residues. V was clipped by 4 bases and J by 4 bases; unmatched bases: 9. CDR3 protein: CASSQTTGTGYGYTF. The CDR3 DNA is TGCGCCAGCAGCCAAACCACCGGGACAGGCTATGGCTACACCTTC.

The V call is TRBV6-5, the J call TRBJ2-7; tentative D call: TRBD2 (5 bases). Germline assignment: CDR1 MNHEY and CDR2 SVGAGI. Trimming cost V 2 bases and J 2 bases, with 13 bases left between them. There are 15 residues in the CDR3. The DNA for the CDR3 is TGTGCCAGCAGTTACGAGGGCGGAAGAACCTACGAGCAGTACTTC. Amino acid sequence: CASSYEGGRTYEQYF.